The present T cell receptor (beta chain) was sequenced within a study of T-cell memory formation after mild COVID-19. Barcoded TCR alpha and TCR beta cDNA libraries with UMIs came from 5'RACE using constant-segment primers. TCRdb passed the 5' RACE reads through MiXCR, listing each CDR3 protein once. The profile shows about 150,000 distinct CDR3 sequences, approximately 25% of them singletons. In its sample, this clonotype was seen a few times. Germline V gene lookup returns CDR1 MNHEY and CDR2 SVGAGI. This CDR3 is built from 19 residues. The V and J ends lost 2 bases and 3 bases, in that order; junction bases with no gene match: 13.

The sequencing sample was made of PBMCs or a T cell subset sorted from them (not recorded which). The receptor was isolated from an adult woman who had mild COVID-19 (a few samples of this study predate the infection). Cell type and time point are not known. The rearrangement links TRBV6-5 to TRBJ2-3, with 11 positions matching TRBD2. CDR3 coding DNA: TGTGCCAGCAGTTACGGGCTTATAGCGGGAGGGCCTTTGACAGATACGCAGTATTTT. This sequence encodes CASSYGLIAGGPLTDTQYF.